This entry is about one TCR beta chain. Allocation to cohorts depended on clinical history reported by the participants. In Cohort 3, a recovered donor had either two negative PCRs, clearance, or symptom resolution. The data derive from a study of blood T cell repertoires in COVID-19. At the level of the study: PBMCs, B-cell-depleted T cells, or T cells provided the cDNA or gDNA that made up the material.

J was trimmed by 8 bases and V by 4 bases; bases with no gene match: 3. The germline V gene encodes CDR1 LGHNA and CDR2 YNFKEQ. The CDR3 is 14 amino acids. Sequencing used immunoSEQ multiplex PCR; TCRdb keeps in-frame clones, though not all of them. Here the sample spans under 350,000 clones, about 92% being singletons. Sequencing used PBMCs or T cells enriched from blood (not recorded which). The TCR was taken from a man in his fifties or sixties who had recovered from COVID-19. The rearrangement uses TRBV4-2 and TRBJ1-6; 9 nucleotides align to TRBD1. In DNA, the CDR3 is TGTGCCAGCAGCCCGGGACAGGGACATTCACCCCTCCACTTT. It is translated as CASSPGQGHSPLHF.